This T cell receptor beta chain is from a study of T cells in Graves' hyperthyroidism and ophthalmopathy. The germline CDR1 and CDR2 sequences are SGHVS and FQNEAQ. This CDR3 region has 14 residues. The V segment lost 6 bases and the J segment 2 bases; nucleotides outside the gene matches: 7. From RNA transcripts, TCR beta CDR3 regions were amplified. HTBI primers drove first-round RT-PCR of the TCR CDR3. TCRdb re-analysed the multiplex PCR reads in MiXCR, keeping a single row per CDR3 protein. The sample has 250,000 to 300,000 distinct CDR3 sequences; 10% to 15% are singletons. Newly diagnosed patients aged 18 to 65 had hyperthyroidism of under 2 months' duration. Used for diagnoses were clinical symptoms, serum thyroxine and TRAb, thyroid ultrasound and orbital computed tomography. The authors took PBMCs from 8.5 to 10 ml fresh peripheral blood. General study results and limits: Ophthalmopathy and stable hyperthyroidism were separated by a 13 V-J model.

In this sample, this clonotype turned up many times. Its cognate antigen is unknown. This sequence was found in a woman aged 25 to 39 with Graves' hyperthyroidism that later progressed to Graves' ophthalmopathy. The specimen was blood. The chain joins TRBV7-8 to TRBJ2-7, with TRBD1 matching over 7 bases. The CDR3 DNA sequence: TGTGCCAGCAGACCCACGGGGACAGCCTACGAGCAGTACTTC. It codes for CASRPTGTAYEQYF.